This TCR beta chain was profiled in a study of T cell responses to AZD1222 COVID-19 vaccine (dated by TCRdb to 2020 to 2023). Context from the whole study: AZD1222 recipients whose second dose came at about 4 weeks and those whose second dose came at about 12 weeks were combined into one group, since spike-specific TCR depth and breadth did not differ between the two schedules. Trial participants were enrolled by age into subgroups of 18-55, 56-69 and 70-plus years, and roughly 150, 30 and 60 TCR-sequenced participants, respectively, were included in these subgroups. A total of 233 trial participants underwent TCR sequencing, of whom around 210 had received two doses of AZD1222 and some 25 had received two doses of the MenACWY control vaccine. Study-wide findings and limitations: Conclusions about previously exposed vaccinees are limited, since just a handful of AZD1222 recipients were seropositive for SARS-CoV-2 at baseline. CD4 TCRs associated with the vaccine covered the entire spike protein, and the dominant responses were in regions 160-218 and 743-854. Nearly half of unique spike-specific TCRs reportedly recognized epitopes outside regions mutated in the B.1.351 and B.1.1.7 variants. After two AZD1222 doses, both the breadth and the depth of spike-specific TCRs were significantly higher than at day 0 and than in MenACWY recipients. The 56-69-year group was small, and its depth increase did not reach significance, likely because of low power. Most participants were white British and females outnumbered males, and the authors suggested that clonal diversity may have been underestimated. Because no day 14 peak-response samples were available, repertoires were characterized only after the peak T cell response.

This sample's time point label indicates: baseline before first vaccination. Samples from vaccinated people were obtained from the UK trials COV001 and COV002, which included a single-blind randomized controlled phase 2/3 trial of AZD1222 (ChAdOx1 nCoV-19) in healthy adults. Trial participant PBMC samples were collected at day 0 and day 28 after the second dose for TCRbeta chain sequencing. The CDR3 regions of human TCRbeta chains were analyzed by immunosequencing. The study's processing was this. TCRs in the repertoires were matched against a reference library of SARS-CoV-2-specific TCRs that had been generated with the MIRA antigen-specificity platform. Breadth meant the fraction of unique TCRs that were SARS-CoV-2-associated, whereas depth meant the fraction of total T cells that were SARS-CoV-2-associated. Each spike-specific TCR was assigned to its reactive spike region and to a CD4 or CD8 class using the MIRA data. Log10-transformed breadth and depth values were compared by one-way ANOVA with Sidak's multiple comparisons tests. The immuneACCESS repertoire file appears here via TCRdb, limited to in-frame rearrangements. These files lack a portion of the clones; in checked studies, under half of the deficit traces to unresolved V genes, and the cause of the others is not known. The D gene and trimming were derived from the DNA, and the V and J assignments and clone size from that table. This sample lists 100,000 to 150,000 clones; just over 90% were detected once. Just over 7% of the sample is taken by the ten largest.

The V and J ends are trimmed by 3 bases and 4 bases, leaving 13 bases between them. CDR1 and CDR2 (MDHEN, SYDVKM) derive from the germline V gene. Measured from the cysteine to the phenylalanine, the CDR3 is 15 residues long. Just CDR3 DNA is preserved here, 45 bases in frame from base 1. To note about this clone: Its antigen is unknown. Per-base qualities were not stored, and no clone one base away is much larger.

This chain is built from TRBV28 and TRBJ2-1; TRBD2 is a possible D gene, resting on 5 matching bases. Source: peripheral blood, taken on day 0 of AZD1222 vaccination. The origin of this receptor is an adult in good health. The DNA is as follows: TGTGCCAGCAGTTTTCTGACGGCGGGTTACAATGAGCAGTTCTTC. Translated, it gives CASSFLTAGYNEQFF.